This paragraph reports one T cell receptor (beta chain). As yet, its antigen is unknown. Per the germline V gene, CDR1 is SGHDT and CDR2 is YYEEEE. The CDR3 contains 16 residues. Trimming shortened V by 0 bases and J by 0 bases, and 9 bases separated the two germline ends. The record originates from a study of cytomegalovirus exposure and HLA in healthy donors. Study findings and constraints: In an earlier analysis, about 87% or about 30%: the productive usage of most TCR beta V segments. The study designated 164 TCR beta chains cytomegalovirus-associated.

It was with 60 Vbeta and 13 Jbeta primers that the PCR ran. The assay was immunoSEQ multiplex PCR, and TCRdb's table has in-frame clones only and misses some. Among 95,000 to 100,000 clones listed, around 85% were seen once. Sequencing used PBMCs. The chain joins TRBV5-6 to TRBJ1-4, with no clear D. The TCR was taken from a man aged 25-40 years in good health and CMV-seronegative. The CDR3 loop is CASSLVSAATNEKLFF. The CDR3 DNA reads TGTGCCAGCAGCTTGGTCAGTGCTGCAACTAATGAAAAACTGTTTTTT.